Presented here are 27 T cell receptor beta chains from one specimen sequenced in a study of blood T cell repertoires in COVID-19. Only in-frame clones appear in the TCRdb table, and some are missing; sequencing was by immunoSEQ multiplex PCR. The repertoire holds about 60,000 clones, 87% seen once, with around a tenth in the top ten. The sequencing sample was made of peripheral blood. The receptors come from a human donor with acute or convalescent COVID-19. The donor label of this sample is uncertain.

V and J are TRBV10-2 and TRBJ2-7, with D hard to call. There are 14 residues in the CDR3. Looked up from germline, CDR1 is WSHSY and CDR2 is SAAADI. V dropped 0 bases and J dropped 6 bases, with 12 bases sitting between them. The CDR3, as DNA: TGCGCCAGCAGTGAGTCGCGCAAACCCGGCGAGCAGTACGTC. Translating gives CASSESRKPGEQYV.

The rearrangement uses TRBV10-1 and TRBJ2-5, with a tentative D call TRBD1 (5 bases). This CDR3 region has 15 residues. Germline CDR1 and CDR2: WNHNN and SYGVQD (reference sequence). V shed 0 bases and J shed 4 bases, with 12 bases lying between them. CDR3 protein: CASSESATQGETQYF. CDR3 sequence (DNA): TGCGCCAGCAGTGAGTCCGCAACCCAGGGAGAGACCCAGTACTTC.

The rearrangement joins TRBV23-1 to TRBJ1-5; 8 bases match TRBD1. TRBV23-1 is designated an ORF whose function remains uncertain. The CDR3 has 17 amino acids. Trimming removed 1 base from V and 2 bases from J; junction bases left unmatched: 7. The CDR3 DNA reads as TGCGCCAGCAGTCAATGGGCAGGGGGCCGCGGCAATCAGCCCCAGCATTTT. Protein product: CASSQWAGGRGNQPQHF.

This sequence joins TRBV6-2 or TRBV6-3 and TRBJ2-5; D is unresolved. Germline values: CDR1 MNHEY, CDR2 SVGEGT. The CDR3 totals 11 residues. V dropped 8 bases and J dropped 7 bases, with 11 bases sitting between them. The CDR3 loop is CASRLGGTQYF. CDR3 DNA: TGTGCCAGCCGCCTCGGCGGGACCCAGTACTTC.

This clone was seen only once. The chain uses TRBV7-3 and TRBJ2-2, with 11 bases fitting TRBD2. Losses at the gene ends were 5 bases for V and 2 bases for J; bases not matched to a gene: 10. The CDR3 length is 18 residues. CDR1 and CDR2 (germline): SGHTA, FQGTGA. CDR3: CASSPGPTSGINTGELFF. The DNA for the CDR3 is TGTGCCAGCAGCCCGGGACCGACTAGCGGGATCAACACCGGGGAGCTGTTTTTT.

This chain joins TRBV4-1 and TRBJ2-3, with 8 bases aligning to TRBD2. The CDR3 loop spans 15 amino acids. The V gene's germline CDR1 is MGHRA and CDR2 YSYEKL. V shed 2 bases and J 1 base; nucleotides not matched to a gene: 2. The DNA of the CDR3 is TGCGCCAGCAGCCAAAGCGGGAGAGGCACAGATACGCAGTATTTT. This encodes CASSQSGRGTDTQYF.

The table lists this clone with a few counts. The CDR3 is CASRGTSGRARGETQYF. Here the CDR3 DNA reads TGTGCCAGCAGGGGGACTAGCGGGAGGGCCCGAGGGGAGACCCAGTACTTC. The chain links TRBV2 to TRBJ2-5; 16 bases line up with TRBD2. CDR3 size: 17 residues. CDR1 and CDR2 (germline): SNHLY, FYNNEI. V shed 6 bases, J shed 5 bases, and the junction held 9 bases outside the gene matches.

V usage is TRBV10-1 and J usage is TRBJ2-7, with 8 bases lining up with TRBD1. The CDR3 loop spans 14 amino acids. V shed 11 bases and J 6 bases; nucleotides not matched to a gene: 15. Germline-derived CDR1 and CDR2 are WNHNN and SYGVQD (reference sequence). CDR3 in DNA: TGCGCCCCCCACCCCGGGACAGGTTTGGGCGAGCAGTACGTC. The encoded protein is CAPHPGTGLGEQYV.

The chain links TRBV3-1 (or the pseudogene TRBV3-2) to TRBJ2-1, with a possible D match to TRBD2 (7 bases). Trimming took off 1 base at V and 7 bases at J, with 11 bases between the two ends. The CDR3 spans 14 residues. Germline V gene sequence: CDR1 LGHDT, CDR2 YNNKEL (reference sequence). This CDR3 reads CASSQGRGGNEQFF. Here the CDR3 DNA reads TGTGCCAGCAGCCAAGGCAGGGGAGGGAATGAGCAGTTCTTC.

The chain has TRBV5-1 and TRBJ2-5, with 9 bases lining up with TRBD1. V shed 4 bases, J shed 4 bases, and the junction held 2 bases outside the gene matches. Per germline, CDR1 SGHRS and CDR2 YFSETQ. CDR3 length: 13 residues. In nucleotides, the CDR3 is TGCGCCAGCAGCCGACAGGGGGGAGAGACCCAGTACTTC. Translation gives CASSRQGGETQYF.

The rearrangement links TRBV7-7 to TRBJ2-1; weak D call: TRBD1 (5 bases). The ends were cut back, 3 bases at V and 0 bases at J, with 9 bases in the middle. The CDR3 runs 15 residues. Germline values: CDR1 SSHAT, CDR2 FNYEAQ (reference sequence). The CDR3 DNA is TGTGCCAGCAGCTTCAGCAGGGACTCCTACAATGAGCAGTTCTTC. It encodes CASSFSRDSYNEQFF.

J is TRBJ1-3 and V is TRBV5-1; D is possibly TRBD1 (5 bases). The germline V and J ends were trimmed by 7 bases and 4 bases, with 18 bases remaining between them. The CDR3 has 15 residues. Germline V CDR1 and CDR2: SGHRS, YFSETQ. This CDR3 reads CASSLEGHTGNTIYF. The CDR3 DNA follows: TGCGCCAGCTCTTTGGAGGGGCACACGGGAAACACCATATATTTT.

This rearrangement joins TRBV3-1 (or the pseudogene TRBV3-2) to TRBJ2-3; 10 nucleotides line up with TRBD1. The CDR3 totals 16 residues. The germline gives CDR1 LGHDT, CDR2 YNNKEL (reference sequence). The V segment lost 2 bases and the J segment 8 bases; nucleotides outside the gene matches: 10. The CDR3 here is CASSQTTGTGDFTQYF. CDR3 nucleotide sequence: TGTGCCAGCAGCCAAACCACCGGGACAGGGGATTTTACGCAGTATTTT.

This chain joins TRBV28 and TRBJ2-1, with a possible D match to TRBD1 (6 bases). This CDR3 comprises 12 residues. CDR1 and CDR2 (germline): MDHEN, SYDVKM. Trimming took 6 bases from V and 7 from J, leaving 10 bases between them. CDR3: CASSRTVNEQFF. The CDR3 DNA follows: TGTGCCAGCAGCAGGACAGTGAATGAGCAGTTCTTC.

The chain employs TRBV5-1 and TRBJ1-6; D is ambiguous. The CDR3 covers 18 residues. CDR1 and CDR2 from the germline V gene are SGHRS and YFSETQ. The germline V and J ends were trimmed by 4 bases and 0 bases, with 17 bases remaining between them. For the CDR3, the DNA is TGCGCCAGCAGCCCCGGCCCATCACAGAGCTCCTATAATTCACCCCTCCACTTT. Translated, it gives CASSPGPSQSSYNSPLHF.

The chain has TRBV11-2 and TRBJ1-1; a possible D gene is TRBD1 (6 bases). The CDR3 has 19 residues. V was trimmed by 4 bases and J by 3 bases, leaving 27 bases between them. The germline V gene encodes CDR1 SGHAT and CDR2 FQNNGV. CDR3 loop: CASSSQNPRQVVEDTEAFF. CDR3 DNA: TGTGCCAGCAGCTCTCAAAACCCACGACAGGTGGTAGAGGACACTGAAGCTTTCTTT.

The chain joins TRBV30 to TRBJ2-5, with 7 bases that match TRBD1. Looked up from germline, CDR1 is GTSNPN and CDR2 is SVGIG (reference sequence). This CDR3 is 12 amino acids long. The junction had 5 bases not matched to a gene; V was cut back by 5 bases and J by 5 bases. The CDR3 here is CAWDRVRETQYF. For the CDR3, the DNA is TGTGCCTGGGACAGGGTGCGGGAGACCCAGTACTTC.

The CDR3 spells CASTGTGTETQYF. The CDR3 region has the DNA TGTGCCAGCACCGGGACAGGCACAGAGACCCAGTACTTC. This chain connects TRBV6-5 to TRBJ2-5; 8 bases line up with TRBD1. Germline assignment: CDR1 MNHEY and CDR2 SVGAGI. CDR3 size: 13 residues. V shed 7 bases, J shed 4 bases, and the junction held 5 bases outside the gene matches.

The chain uses TRBV18 and TRBJ2-1; TRBD2 aligns across 16 bases. The germline V gene encodes CDR1 KGHSH and CDR2 LQKENI. V lost 0 bases to trimming and J lost 9 bases; unmatched junction nucleotides: 8. There are 18 residues in the CDR3. CDR3 in DNA: TGTGCCAGCTCACCACCCCCGGGACTAGCGGGGGGGCTCGGTGAGCAGTTCTTC. Its translation: CASSPPPGLAGGLGEQFF.

This chain connects TRBV7-6 to TRBJ1-1; 7 nucleotides align to TRBD1. J gave up 6 bases and V 1 base, and 5 bases lay outside the gene matches. CDR3 length: 14 residues. CDR1 SGHVS and CDR2 FNYEAQ come from the germline V gene. DNA for the CDR3: TGTGCCAGCAGCTTAGACACGACAGGGTCTGAAGCTTTCTTT. Amino acids: CASSLDTTGSEAFF.

The rearrangement links TRBV7-3 to TRBJ2-2, with 7 bases lining up with TRBD2. This CDR3 spans 16 amino acids. Germline V gives CDR1 SGHTA, CDR2 FQGTGA. V shed 7 bases, J shed 4 bases, and the junction held 12 bases outside the gene matches. The CDR3 is CASTTTGGRRTGELFF. The CDR3 DNA sequence: TGTGCCAGCACCACAACGGGCGGGAGACGCACCGGGGAGCTGTTTTTT. Using reference TRBV7-3 and TRBJ2-2 for the parts outside the CDR3, the full variable domain is GAGVSQTPSNKVTEKGKYVELRCDPISGHTALYWYRQSLGQGPEFLIYFQGTGAADDSGLPNDRFFAVRPEGSVSTLKIQRTERGDSAVYLCASTTTGGRRTGELFFGEGSRLTVL.

In DNA form, the CDR3 reads TGTGCCAGCAGCACAGGACAAACCACCTACAATGAGCAGTTCTTC. This sequence encodes CASSTGQTTYNEQFF. The rearrangement joins TRBV6-5 to TRBJ2-1; possible D gene TRBD1, 5 bases. CDR3 size: 15 residues. Germline V gives CDR1 MNHEY, CDR2 SVGAGI. Trimming left V 6 bases short and J 2 bases short, with 14 bases between.

J is TRBJ2-6 and V is TRBV28, with D tentatively TRBD2 (5 bases). Germline CDR1 is MDHEN and CDR2 is SYDVKM. The CDR3 runs 19 residues. The V and J ends lost 3 bases and 1 base respectively, with 19 bases between them. CDR3: CASSFGFQITGSGANVLTF. The CDR3 DNA reads TGTGCCAGCAGTTTCGGATTCCAAATCACGGGATCTGGGGCCAACGTCCTGACTTTC.

The gene calls are TRBV3-1 (or the pseudogene TRBV3-2) and TRBJ2-7, with TRBD1 identical over 7 bases. Germline CDR1 reads LGHDT; CDR2 reads YNNKEL (reference sequence). This CDR3 comprises 13 residues. The V segment lost 6 bases and the J segment 4 bases; nucleotides outside the gene matches: 6. The CDR3 DNA sequence: TGTGCCAGCAGTCTAGGGGGCAGGTACGAGCAGTACTTC. Translation gives CASSLGGRYEQYF.

V is TRBV10-3 and J is TRBJ1-2; 9 nucleotides align to TRBD1. The CDR3 has 14 residues. CDR1 is ENHRY, CDR2 SYGVKD, per germline. J gave up 7 bases and V 10 bases, and 13 bases lay outside the gene matches. The CDR3 coding sequence is TGTGCCACCGGCGCTGAGACAGGGGGAGGTGGCTACACCTTC. Its translation is CATGAETGGGGYTF.

The chain links TRBV5-8 to TRBJ1-5; 7 nucleotides match TRBD1. This CDR3 comprises 19 residues. Germline lookup yields CDR1 SGHTS and CDR2 YDEGEE. The J segment lost 0 bases and the V segment lost 0 bases, leaving 12 bases of the junction unmatched. In nucleotides, the CDR3 is TGTGCCAGCAGCTTGGCCTCCGGGACAGACCTTTATAGCAATCAGCCCCAGCATTTT. Its protein is CASSLASGTDLYSNQPQHF. The variable domain in full, completed from reference TRBV5-8 and TRBJ1-5, reads EAGVTQSPTHLIKTRGQQATLRCSPISGHTSVYWYQQALGLGLQFLLWYDEGEERNRGNFPPRFSGRQFPNYSSELNVNALELEDSALYLCASSLASGTDLYSNQPQHFGDGTRLSIL.

J is TRBJ1-3 and V is TRBV14; D unclear. CDR1 and CDR2 (germline): SGHDN, FVKESK. Between the trimmed V and J ends, which lost 2 bases and 5 bases, there was a span of 10 bases. This CDR3 comprises 14 residues. This CDR3 is CASSQKSIRNTIYF. The DNA for the CDR3 is TGTGCCAGCAGCCAAAAGTCTATAAGAAACACCATATATTTT.